Sequencing of this T cell receptor (beta chain) was carried out in a study of OX40 agonist ivuxolimab in advanced cancers. Whole-study context: Treatment of patients was with ivuxolimab, an agonistic anti-OX40 (CD134) antibody. Anti-PD-1, anti-PD-L1 or anti-CTLA-4 therapy given earlier was allowed, and 30% to 45% had some.

Study results and limitations: Doses of 0.1 to 3.0 mg/kg were accompanied by clonal expansion of CD4+ and CD8+ blood T cells by week 6.

This clone appeared a single time. The target antigen is unknown. Patients had blood sampled at baseline and again on cycle 4 day 1 and cycle 7 day 1. The CDR3 runs to 16 residues. V lost 6 bases and J lost 0; bases outside the gene matches: 8. Looked up from germline, CDR1 is SGHNT and CDR2 is YYREEE (reference sequence). The method was immunoSEQ multiplex PCR; TCRdb's version includes in-frame clones alone and lacks a portion of them. In the table there are 76,000 or so clones, roughly 85% of which are singletons. Material: CD4+ or CD8+ T cells sorted from blood, obtained in a trial of the OX40 agonist ivuxolimab. The rearrangement links TRBV5-4 to TRBJ2-1; 8 positions agree with TRBD2. This TCR came from an adult with an advanced solid tumor such as melanoma, head and neck, liver or kidney cancer. The CDR3 protein is CASTRGGTSSYNEQFF. DNA for the CDR3: TGTGCCAGCACCCGCGGGGGGACGAGCTCCTACAATGAGCAGTTCTTC.